The 24 T cell receptor beta chains below were found in one sample sequenced in a study of blood T cells in healthy people across ages. A second roughly 6 to 11 cycle PCR used barcoded and J-beta primers. MiXCR, applied by TCRdb to the 5' RACE reads, yields one record per CDR3 protein. Of about 1.7 million distinct CDR3 sequences detected, 28% appear once; the ten largest clones hold 7.7%. What was sequenced was blood. The receptors derive from a woman in her twenties or thirties in good health.

The gene calls are TRBV6-1 and TRBJ2-1; 8 bases are shared with TRBD2. After removal of 0 bases from V and 8 bases from J, the junction contained 15 bases not matched to a gene. Germline CDR1 reads MNHNS; CDR2 reads SASEGT. The CDR3 loop spans 18 amino acids. This CDR3 reads CASSEAAASGRRGHEQFF. The CDR3 coding sequence is TGTGCCAGCAGTGAAGCGGCGGCTAGCGGGCGGAGGGGTCATGAGCAGTTCTTC.

The V and J genes are TRBV12-3 or TRBV12-4 and TRBJ1-6; D call uncertain. V gave up 0 bases and J gave up 7 bases, with 7 bases separating them. The CDR3 contains 14 residues. In DNA form, the CDR3 reads TGTGCCAGCAGTTTAGCCCAAGAGAATTCACCCCTCCACTTT. It is translated as CASSLAQENSPLHF.

The V call is TRBV7-6, the J call TRBJ1-1; perhaps TRBD1 as D (5 bases). This CDR3 comprises 17 residues. V lost 5 bases and J 4 bases, leaving 23 bases between the germline ends. Per germline, CDR1 SGHVS and CDR2 FNYEAQ. CDR3 region: CASSPRGTTARGTEAFF. In DNA form, the CDR3 reads TGTGCCAGCAGCCCCCGAGGCACAACCGCTAGGGGCACTGAAGCTTTCTTT.

The chain combines TRBV2 with TRBJ2-7; 10 nucleotides agree with TRBD2. The CDR3 sequence is 14 residues long. Germline CDR1 and CDR2: SNHLY and FYNNEI. After removal of 6 bases from V and 6 bases from J, the junction contained 8 bases not matched to a gene. The CDR3 coding sequence is TGTGCCAGCAGCCGGGGGCTAGCGGGAGCCGAGCAGTACTTC. It specifies CASSRGLAGAEQYF.

There are a few counts of this clonotype. This rearrangement joins TRBV10-3 to TRBJ1-5; the D gene is possibly TRBD1 (5 bases). V was cut by 4 bases and J by 3 bases, with 10 bases left in between. The CDR3 runs to 14 residues. CDR1 and CDR2 from the germline V gene are ENHRY and SYGVKD. The CDR3 nucleotides read TGTGCCATCAGTGCCGAGACAGTCAATCAGCCCCAGCATTTT. Translated, it gives CAISAETVNQPQHF.

The chain uses TRBV5-4 and TRBJ2-5; 9 bases are shared with TRBD2. The J call is uncertain, as TRBJ2-7 better fits the DNA end. CDR1 and CDR2 (germline): SGHNT, YYREEE (reference sequence). The CDR3 is made up of 15 amino acids. CDR3 nucleotides: TGTGCCAGCAGCTCGGGAAAAGCGGGAGGTGTCGAGCAGTACTTC. Encoded protein: CASSSGKAGGVEQYF.

This clonotype was seen a handful of times. The junction departs from germline at one end; a sequencing error may be responsible. The chain joins TRBV12-3 or TRBV12-4 to TRBJ1-1; TRBD1 aligns across 7 bases. CDR3 length equals 16 residues. CDR3 in amino acids: CVSGRTRTGWNTEAFF. The DNA of the CDR3 is TGTGTCAGCGGAAGAACGCGGACAGGTTGGAACACTGAAGCTTTCTTT.

This clonotype was counted between two and nine times. The chain links TRBV7-9 to TRBJ2-1; 9 bases line up with TRBD2. This CDR3 contains 15 residues. Trimming cost V 7 bases and J 4 bases; bases outside gene matches: 8. Per the germline V gene, CDR1 is SEHNR and CDR2 is FQNEAQ (reference sequence). This CDR3 is CASTVEAGGYNEQFF. The CDR3 nucleotides are TGTGCCAGCACCGTTGAGGCGGGAGGGTACAATGAGCAGTTCTTC.

This clonotype was detected many times. The genes are TRBV7-9 and TRBJ2-1; perhaps TRBD1 as D (6 bases). Germline V gene lookup returns CDR1 SEHNR and CDR2 FQNEAQ (reference sequence). The ends were cut back, 3 bases at V and 0 bases at J, with 6 bases in the middle. The CDR3 consists of 14 residues. DNA of the CDR3: TGTGCCAGCAGCTTGACAGGCTCCTACAATGAGCAGTTCTTC. It translates to CASSLTGSYNEQFF.

The sample holds a few counts of this clonotype. The chain carries TRBV24-1 and TRBJ2-1; maybe TRBD2 (5 bases). Germline CDR1 and CDR2: KGHDR and SFDVKD. The CDR3 extends over 13 amino acids. Trimming cost V 3 bases and J 9 bases, with 11 bases left between them. The CDR3 DNA sequence: TGTGCCACCAGTGATCCTAGGGAGCTTGAGCAGTTCTTC. Protein sequence: CATSDPRELEQFF.

On this clonotype: Since a much larger clone is just one base distant, this may be a read error. The chain joins TRBV11-2 to TRBJ2-7; 10 bases fit TRBD2. Germline-derived CDR1 and CDR2 are SGHAT and FQNNGV. The junction had 9 bases not matched to a gene; V was cut back by 5 bases and J by 5 bases. CDR3 length: 15 residues. CDR3 nucleotide sequence: TGTGCCAGCAGCCAACTTAGCGGGAGGTCCCACGAGCAGTACTTC. It specifies CASSQLSGRSHEQYF.

This clonotype was found once. V is TRBV4-2 and J is TRBJ2-5; a possible D gene is TRBD1 (5 bases). Germline values: CDR1 LGHNA, CDR2 YNFKEQ. The CDR3 length is 14 residues. V was pared by 4 bases and J by 5 bases, with 14 bases between. The CDR3 DNA sequence: TGTGCCAGCAGCCCCTCAGGGTGGGCGGAGACCCAGTACTTC. Protein product: CASSPSGWAETQYF.

This clonotype was detected only a few times. This sequence joins TRBV5-8 and TRBJ2-1, with 10 bases identical to TRBD2. The J call is doubtful: the DNA matches TRBJ2-7 better. The CDR3 covers 17 residues. Germline loops: CDR1 SGHTS, CDR2 YDEGEE. CDR3: CASSLAVLAGVVAEQYF. CDR3 nucleotides: TGTGCCAGCAGCTTGGCGGTCCTAGCGGGAGTGGTGGCCGAGCAGTACTTC.

This clonotype was picked up many times. J is TRBJ2-5 and V is TRBV15; D gene unclear. This CDR3 has 12 amino acids. The ends were cut back, 3 bases at V and 5 bases at J, with 7 bases in the middle. Germline V gene lookup returns CDR1 LNHNV and CDR2 YYDKDF (reference sequence). CDR3: CATSRDLETQYF. Here the CDR3 DNA reads TGTGCCACCAGCAGGGATCTGGAGACCCAGTACTTC. The complete variable domain, with remaining parts taken from reference TRBV15 and TRBJ2-5, reads DAMVIQNPRYQVTQFGKPVTLSCSQTLNHNVMYWYQQKSSQAPKLLFHYYDKDFNNEADTPDNFQSRRPNTSFCFLDIRSPGLGDTAMYLCATSRDLETQYFGPGTRLLVL.

This clonotype was seen more than once but under ten times. The chain uses TRBV12-3 or TRBV12-4 and TRBJ2-2; 7 nucleotides align to TRBD1. The CDR3 covers 14 residues. V lost 3 bases and J lost 8; bases outside the gene matches: 6. Here the CDR3 DNA reads TGTGCCAGCAGTTTCCAGACAGGGTTTGGGGAGCTGTTTTTT. Its translation is CASSFQTGFGELFF.

The rearrangement uses TRBV27 and TRBJ2-2, with 8 bases fitting TRBD2. The CDR3 is 15 residues long. After removal of 2 bases from V and 8 bases from J, the junction contained 7 bases not matched to a gene. Germline V gene lookup returns CDR1 MNHEY and CDR2 SMNVEV (reference sequence). The DNA of the CDR3 is TGTGCCAGCAGTTTACGGGGCGGGAGGTCGGGGGAGCTGTTTTTT. Translating gives CASSLRGGRSGELFF.

J is TRBJ2-3 and V is TRBV4-1; TRBD2 aligns across 8 bases. Looked up from germline, CDR1 is MGHRA and CDR2 is YSYEKL. V shed 3 bases and J 0 bases; nucleotides not matched to a gene: 8. This CDR3 region has 17 residues. CDR3 in amino acids: CASSHGNTGGSTDTQYF. CDR3 sequence (DNA): TGCGCCAGCAGCCACGGTAATACGGGGGGGAGCACAGATACGCAGTATTTT.

This chain uses TRBV12-3 or TRBV12-4 with TRBJ2-7; tentatively, D is TRBD2 (6 bases). The CDR3 totals 14 residues. Trimming stripped 6 bases from V and 2 bases from J, with 14 bases between. The CDR3 sequence: CASRGKTSPYEQYF. CDR3 bases: TGTGCCAGCAGGGGAAAGACTAGTCCCTACGAGCAGTACTTC.

A remark on this clonotype: Lacking the conserved final phenylalanine or tryptophan, this CDR3 likely reflects a read error. CDR3 protein: CASSQGIGTAFYGYTC. CDR3 DNA sequence: TGTGCCAGCAGCCAGGGGATCGGGACGGCATTCTATGGCTACACCTGC. This chain uses TRBV11-2 with TRBJ1-2, with TRBD1 as a possible D gene (6 bases). The CDR3 extends over 16 amino acids. In germline, CDR1 is SGHAT, CDR2 FQNNGV. V was clipped by 5 bases and J by 4 bases, with 20 bases between them.

This clonotype was counted only a few times. The chain has TRBV12-3 or TRBV12-4 and TRBJ2-5; 9 bases align to TRBD2. This CDR3 contains 14 residues. The junction had 5 bases not matched to a gene; V was cut back by 6 bases and J by 3 bases. The CDR3 loop is CASRFSGGKETQYF. As DNA, the CDR3 is TGTGCCAGCAGATTCAGCGGGGGGAAAGAGACCCAGTACTTC.

The chain employs TRBV4-3 and TRBJ2-3; D possibly corresponds to TRBD2 (5 bases). The CDR3 length is 14 residues. Germline V gene sequence: CDR1 LGHNA, CDR2 YSLEER. Trimming stripped 0 bases from V and 9 bases from J, with 13 bases between. The CDR3 DNA reads TGCGCCAGCAGCCAAGATAGTCTGGGAGAGACGCAGTATTTT. This sequence encodes CASSQDSLGETQYF.

This clonotype turned up a few times. V usage is TRBV27 and J usage is TRBJ1-6; possible D gene TRBD1, 5 bases. Trimming pared 4 bases from V and 0 bases from J, leaving 10 bases between. CDR1 is MNHEY and CDR2 is SMNVEV in the germline V gene (reference sequence). This CDR3 region has 16 residues. Here the CDR3 DNA reads TGTGCCAGCAGTTCCGGGGGGAGCTCCTATAATTCACCCCTCCACTTT. It is translated as CASSSGGSSYNSPLHF.

This clonotype came up a few times. The V gene is TRBV24-1, the J gene TRBJ2-3, with D perhaps TRBD1 or TRBD2 (5 bases each). The V end was cut by 3 bases, the J end by 0 bases, with 6 bases between. The germline gives CDR1 KGHDR, CDR2 SFDVKD. This CDR3 is built from 14 residues. The CDR3 DNA reads TGTGCCACCAGTGATGGGGACAGCACAGATACGCAGTATTTT. Its protein is CATSDGDSTDTQYF.

This clonotype was observed many times. At one end, the junction sequence differs from germline, possibly due to a read error. The V gene is TRBV5-1, the J gene TRBJ1-1; the match to TRBD1 covers 7 bases. CDR1 is SGHRS, CDR2 YFSETQ, per germline. The CDR3 sequence is 13 residues long. The CDR3 DNA is TGTGCCAGCAGCTTTACAGGGGACACTGAAGCTTTCTTT. Amino acid sequence: CASSFTGDTEAFF. The full variable domain, completed using reference TRBV5-1 and TRBJ1-1, is KAGVTQTPRYLIKTRGQQVTLSCSPISGHRSVSWYQQTPGQGLQFLFEYFSETQRNKGNFPGRFSGRQFSNSRSEMNVSTLELGDSALYLCASSFTGDTEAFFGQGTRLTVV.